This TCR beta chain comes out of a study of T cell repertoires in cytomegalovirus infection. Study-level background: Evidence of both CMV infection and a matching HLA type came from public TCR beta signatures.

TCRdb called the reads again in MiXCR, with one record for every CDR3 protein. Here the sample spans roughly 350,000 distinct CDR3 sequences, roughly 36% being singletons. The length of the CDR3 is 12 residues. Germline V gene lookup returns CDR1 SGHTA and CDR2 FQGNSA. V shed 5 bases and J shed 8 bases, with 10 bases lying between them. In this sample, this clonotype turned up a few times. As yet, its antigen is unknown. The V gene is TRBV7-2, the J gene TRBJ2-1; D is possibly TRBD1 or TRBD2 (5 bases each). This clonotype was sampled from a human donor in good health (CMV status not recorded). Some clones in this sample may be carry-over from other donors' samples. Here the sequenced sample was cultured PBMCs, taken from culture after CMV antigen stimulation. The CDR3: CASSLLGDEQFF. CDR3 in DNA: TGTGCCAGCAGCCTCTTGGGGGATGAGCAGTTCTTC. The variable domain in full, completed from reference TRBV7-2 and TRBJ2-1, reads GAGVSQSPSNKVTEKGKDVELRCDPISGHTALYWYRQSLGQGLEFLIYFQGNSAPDKSGLPSDRFSAERTGGSVSTLTIQRTQQEDSAVYLCASSLLGDEQFFGPGTRLTVL.